This TCR beta chain comes out of a study of beta chain features in type 1 diabetes. cDNA synthesis used the whole RNA isolate, giving expressed TCRB sequences. About 4 million reads per sample were averaged for naive, central memory and regulatory samples. Produced via immunoSEQ multiplex PCR; TCRdb's table is partial and in-frame only. The sample yields fewer than 500,000 clones, about 15% seen once. The V end lost 1 base, the J end lost 5 bases, and 21 bases lay between the germline ends. The CDR3 loop spans 18 amino acids. The sequenced sample was naive CD4+ T cells from blood. This receptor was identified in a man aged 30 to 45 in good health. The rearrangement uses TRBV23-1 and TRBJ2-1, with no clear D. TRBV23-1 is identified as an open reading frame with a role that is uncertain. The CDR3 reads CASSQYLGRLSRHNEQFF. The CDR3 DNA reads TGCGCCAGCAGTCAATATCTTGGGCGGCTATCGAGACACAATGAGCAGTTCTTC.